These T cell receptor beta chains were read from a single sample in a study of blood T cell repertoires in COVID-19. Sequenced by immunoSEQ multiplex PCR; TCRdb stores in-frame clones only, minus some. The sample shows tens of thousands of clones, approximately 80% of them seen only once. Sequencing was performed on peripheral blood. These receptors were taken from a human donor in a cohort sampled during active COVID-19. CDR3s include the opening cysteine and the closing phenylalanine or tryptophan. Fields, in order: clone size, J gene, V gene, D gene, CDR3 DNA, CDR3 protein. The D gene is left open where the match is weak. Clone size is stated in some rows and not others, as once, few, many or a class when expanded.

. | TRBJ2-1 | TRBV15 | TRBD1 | TGTGCCACCAGCAGGGAGACAGGGCGCGATGAGCAGTTCTTC | CATSRETGRDEQFF
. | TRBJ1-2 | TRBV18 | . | TGTGCCAGCTCACCCCCTAGTGCCGGGATTTCTGGCTACACCTTC | CASSPPSAGISGYTF
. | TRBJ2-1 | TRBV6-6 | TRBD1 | TGTGCCAGCAGTTACGAGGGGGCCTCTTACAATGAGCAGTTCTTC | CASSYEGASYNEQFF
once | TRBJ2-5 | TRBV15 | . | TGTGCCACCAGCAGCGGGATCGGCGAGACCCAGTACTTC | CATSSGIGETQYF
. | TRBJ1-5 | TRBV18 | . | TGTGCCAGCTCACGAACTAATAGCAATCAGCCCCAGCATTTT | CASSRTNSNQPQHF
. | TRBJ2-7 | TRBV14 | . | TGTGCCAGCAGCCCGTACAATGGACAGCTTAGCTCCTACGAGCAGTACTTC | CASSPYNGQLSSYEQYF
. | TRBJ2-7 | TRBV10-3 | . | TGTGCCATCAGTGAGTCGGAAGTTGGTAGCAACGAGCAGTACTTC | CAISESEVGSNEQYF
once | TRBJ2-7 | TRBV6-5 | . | TGTGCCGCACGAGCTCAGGGTAAGGCCGAGCAGTACTTC | CAARAQGKAEQYF
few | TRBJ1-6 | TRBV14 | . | TGTGCCAGCAGCCAAGATGGAGGACAGCGCGGGAATTCACCCCTCCACTTT | CASSQDGGQRGNSPLHF
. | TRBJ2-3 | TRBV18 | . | TGTGCCAGCCACCCAGCGCTGGCACGCACAGATACGCAGTATTTT | CASHPALARTDTQYF
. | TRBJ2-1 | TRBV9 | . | TGTGCCAGCAGCGTTCCCCCGGGAGAGCAGTTCTTC | CASSVPPGEQFF
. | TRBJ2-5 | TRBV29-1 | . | TGCAGCGTGGGCCAGGGGATGGTAGAGACCCAGTACTTC | CSVGQGMVETQYF
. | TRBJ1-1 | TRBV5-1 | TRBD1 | TGCGCCAGCAGCTCACTGGGGTGGACAGGGGGGGAAACTGAAGCTTTCTTT | CASSSLGWTGGETEAFF
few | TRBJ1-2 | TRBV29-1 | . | TGCAGCGTTGAAGAGGAAGACTTCTATGGCTACACCTTC | CSVEEEDFYGYTF
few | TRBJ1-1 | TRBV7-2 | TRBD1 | TGTGCCAGCAGCCTCGACAGGGGGCCAAGGGCTGAAGCTTTCTTT | CASSLDRGPRAEAFF
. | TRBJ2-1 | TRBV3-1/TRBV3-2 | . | TGTGCCAGCAGTCCCATTTCAACCTACAATGAGCAGTTCTTC | CASSPISTYNEQFF
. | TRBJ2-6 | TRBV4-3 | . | TGCGCCAGCAGCCAGACACACCTATTGATTACTGGGGCCAACGTCCTGACTTTC | CASSQTHLLITGANVLTF
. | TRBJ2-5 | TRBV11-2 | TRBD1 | TGTGCCAGCAGCCGGCGCCAGGGGGCTGAGACCCAGTACTTC | CASSRRQGAETQYF